This is a list of T cell receptor beta chains from one sample in a study of T cell repertoires in cytomegalovirus infection. TCRdb re-called the reads with MiXCR, one entry per CDR3 protein. The data contain under 600,000 distinct CDR3 sequences, 16% of them singletons. Sequences were obtained from CD8+ T cells from PBMCs. The receptors originated from a human donor in good health (CMV status not recorded). Some clones in this sample may be carry-over from other donors' samples. CDR3s include the opening cysteine and the closing phenylalanine or tryptophan. Each record gives: D gene, clone size, J gene, V gene, CDR3 protein, CDR3 DNA. D genes are given only for firm matches. Clone size is not always given. Where it is, it says once, few, many or a class for expanded clones.

d_call: -; clone_size: many; j_call: TRBJ1-5; v_call: TRBV7-9; cdr3_aa: CASSLGADDQPQHF; cdr3_nt: TGTGCCAGCAGCTTAGGGGCAGATGATCAGCCCCAGCATTTT
d_call: TRBD1; clone_size: many; j_call: TRBJ2-1; v_call: TRBV28; cdr3_aa: CASSLGQGGNEQFF; cdr3_nt: TGTGCCAGCAGCTTAGGACAGGGCGGAAATGAGCAGTTCTTC
d_call: -; clone_size: many; j_call: TRBJ2-4; v_call: TRBV7-3; cdr3_aa: CASSPSPNLRDSIQYF; cdr3_nt: TGTGCCAGCAGCCCCTCTCCTAACTTGCGGGACTCCATTCAGTACTTC
d_call: -; clone_size: -; j_call: TRBJ1-6; v_call: TRBV6-4; cdr3_aa: CASSDTKNSPLHF; cdr3_nt: TGTGCCAGCAGTGACACCAAGAATTCACCCCTCCACTTT
d_call: TRBD1; clone_size: many; j_call: TRBJ2-5; v_call: TRBV6-5; cdr3_aa: CASSYRDRVLQTQYF; cdr3_nt: TGTGCCAGCAGTTATCGGGACAGGGTTCTACAGACCCAGTACTTC
d_call: -; clone_size: few; j_call: TRBJ2-5; v_call: TRBV29-1; cdr3_aa: CSVGGNLQETQYF; cdr3_nt: TGCAGCGTTGGCGGGAACCTACAAGAGACCCAGTACTTC
d_call: TRBD2; clone_size: -; j_call: TRBJ2-2; v_call: TRBV5-1; cdr3_aa: CASSSPRLAEAINTGELFF; cdr3_nt: TGCGCCAGCAGCTCCCCCAGACTAGCCGAAGCCATTAACACCGGGGAGCTGTTTTTT
d_call: -; clone_size: -; j_call: TRBJ1-1; v_call: TRBV27; cdr3_aa: CASSLRGVGGAFF; cdr3_nt: TGTGCCAGCAGTTTAAGGGGAGTTGGAGGGGCTTTCTTT
d_call: TRBD1; clone_size: many; j_call: TRBJ1-1; v_call: TRBV7-2; cdr3_aa: CASSPRDRAITEAFF; cdr3_nt: TGTGCCAGCAGCCCAAGGGACAGGGCGATCACTGAAGCTTTCTTT
d_call: -; clone_size: few; j_call: TRBJ2-3; v_call: TRBV20-1; cdr3_aa: CSASGTDNTDTQYF; cdr3_nt: TGCAGTGCTAGCGGGACCGACAACACAGATACGCAGTATTTT
d_call: -; clone_size: many; j_call: TRBJ1-1; v_call: TRBV12-3/TRBV12-4; cdr3_aa: CASSLSGPLARNTEAFF; cdr3_nt: TGTGCCAGCAGTTTATCGGGCCCCCTCGCTCGTAACACTGAAGCTTTCTTT
d_call: -; clone_size: -; j_call: TRBJ1-6; v_call: TRBV5-1; cdr3_aa: CASSLYSQNSPLHF; cdr3_nt: TGCGCCAGCAGCTTGTACAGCCAGAATTCACCCCTCCACTTT
d_call: -; clone_size: few; j_call: TRBJ2-6; v_call: TRBV29-1; cdr3_aa: CSVFQGLSSGANVLTF; cdr3_nt: TGCAGCGTTTTTCAGGGTCTTTCCTCTGGGGCCAACGTCCTGACTTTC
d_call: -; clone_size: many; j_call: TRBJ1-1; v_call: TRBV7-6; cdr3_aa: CASSFDGGHLGNTEAFF; cdr3_nt: TGTGCCAGCAGCTTCGACGGGGGCCATCTAGGGAACACTGAAGCTTTCTTT
d_call: -; clone_size: many; j_call: TRBJ1-1; v_call: TRBV7-3; cdr3_aa: CASSSGGPGVTEAFF; cdr3_nt: TGTGCCAGCAGCTCCGGAGGACCTGGGGTCACTGAAGCTTTCTTT
d_call: -; clone_size: -; j_call: TRBJ1-5; v_call: TRBV3-1; cdr3_aa: CASSPSWDISNQPQHF; cdr3_nt: TGTGCCAGCAGCCCTTCGTGGGACATTAGCAATCAGCCCCAGCATTTT
d_call: -; clone_size: few; j_call: TRBJ1-5; v_call: TRBV27; cdr3_aa: CASSSLGSNQPQHF; cdr3_nt: TGTGCCAGCAGTTCTCTGGGGAGCAATCAGCCCCAGCATTTT
d_call: -; clone_size: many; j_call: TRBJ2-3; v_call: TRBV4-1; cdr3_aa: CASSPGTSSDTQYF; cdr3_nt: TGCGCCAGCAGCCCGGGGACCAGTTCAGATACGCAGTATTTT
d_call: -; clone_size: -; j_call: TRBJ1-4; v_call: TRBV6-6; cdr3_aa: CASTSHGGPGGEKLFF; cdr3_nt: TGTGCCAGCACCTCTCATGGGGGGCCTGGGGGTGAAAAACTGTTTTTT
d_call: TRBD2; clone_size: many; j_call: TRBJ2-7; v_call: TRBV7-2; cdr3_aa: CASSFGLAGTYEQYF; cdr3_nt: TGTGCCAGCAGCTTCGGACTAGCGGGAACCTACGAGCAGTACTTC
d_call: -; clone_size: few; j_call: TRBJ1-2; v_call: TRBV14; cdr3_aa: CASSPPGTLYGYTF; cdr3_nt: TGTGCCAGCAGCCCCCCGGGGACACTCTATGGCTACACCTTC
d_call: -; clone_size: -; j_call: TRBJ1-2; v_call: TRBV5-1; cdr3_aa: CASSLGSASNYGYTF; cdr3_nt: TGCGCCAGCAGCTTAGGCTCAGCTTCTAACTATGGCTACACCTTC
d_call: -; clone_size: -; j_call: TRBJ2-5; v_call: TRBV13; cdr3_aa: CASSRRYQETQYF; cdr3_nt: TGTGCCAGCAGCAGGAGGTACCAAGAGACCCAGTACTTC
d_call: -; clone_size: -; j_call: TRBJ2-7; v_call: TRBV28; cdr3_aa: CASSRPTAGYEQYF; cdr3_nt: TGTGCCAGCAGCCGCCCCACAGCTGGCTACGAGCAGTACTTC
d_call: TRBD1; clone_size: -; j_call: TRBJ2-3; v_call: TRBV5-1; cdr3_aa: CASSLEAQGAGDTQYF; cdr3_nt: TGCGCCAGCAGCTTGGAAGCCCAGGGGGCCGGAGATACGCAGTATTTT
d_call: -; clone_size: -; j_call: TRBJ2-2; v_call: TRBV24-1; cdr3_aa: CATSGAGELFF; cdr3_nt: TGTGCCACCAGTGGCGCCGGGGAGCTGTTTTTT
d_call: TRBD1; clone_size: few; j_call: TRBJ1-1; v_call: TRBV7-9; cdr3_aa: CASSGPGQGGPTEAFF; cdr3_nt: TGTGCCAGCAGCGGACCGGGACAGGGGGGCCCCACTGAAGCTTTCTTT
d_call: -; clone_size: -; j_call: TRBJ1-5; v_call: TRBV4-1; cdr3_aa: CASSPRGGRPQHF; cdr3_nt: TGCGCCAGCAGCCCAAGAGGGGGGAGGCCCCAGCATTTT
d_call: -; clone_size: many; j_call: TRBJ1-1; v_call: TRBV19; cdr3_aa: CASSPGPGAMSEAFF; cdr3_nt: TGTGCCAGTAGTCCCGGTCCGGGGGCGATGTCTGAAGCTTTCTTT
d_call: TRBD1; clone_size: many; j_call: TRBJ1-2; v_call: TRBV7-9; cdr3_aa: CASSLGQGTVYYGYTF; cdr3_nt: TGTGCCAGCAGTCTCGGACAGGGAACAGTTTACTATGGCTACACCTTC
d_call: -; clone_size: many; j_call: TRBJ2-7; v_call: TRBV27; cdr3_aa: CASSLGDGYYEQYF; cdr3_nt: TGTGCCAGCAGTTTGGGTGACGGGTACTACGAGCAGTACTTC
d_call: -; clone_size: -; j_call: TRBJ1-5; v_call: TRBV4-2; cdr3_aa: CASSQDDETVHLHF; cdr3_nt: TGTGCCAGCAGCCAAGATGACGAAACCGTCCATTTGCATTTT
d_call: -; clone_size: few; j_call: TRBJ2-1; v_call: TRBV2; cdr3_aa: CASSAVYNEQFF; cdr3_nt: TGTGCCAGCAGTGCCGTATACAATGAGCAGTTCTTC
d_call: -; clone_size: many; j_call: TRBJ1-5; v_call: TRBV7-9; cdr3_aa: CASSLVPGDSNQPQHF; cdr3_nt: TGTGCCAGCAGCTTAGTCCCAGGGGATAGCAATCAGCCCCAGCATTTT
d_call: TRBD1; clone_size: many; j_call: TRBJ1-1; v_call: TRBV2; cdr3_aa: CASDRVNTEAFF; cdr3_nt: TGTGCCAGCGACAGGGTTAACACTGAAGCTTTCTTT
d_call: -; clone_size: few; j_call: TRBJ1-6; v_call: TRBV19; cdr3_aa: CASSTDPDVGGSPLHF; cdr3_nt: TGTGCCAGTAGTACTGACCCGGACGTAGGAGGTTCACCCCTCCACTTT
d_call: TRBD1; clone_size: -; j_call: TRBJ1-2; v_call: TRBV11-2; cdr3_aa: CASRPYRTGDGYTF; cdr3_nt: TGTGCCAGCAGGCCCTACAGGACAGGAGATGGCTACACCTTC
d_call: -; clone_size: -; j_call: TRBJ1-1; v_call: TRBV15; cdr3_aa: CATSREREGVSTEAFF; cdr3_nt: TGTGCCACCAGCAGAGAGAGGGAGGGGGTATCCACTGAAGCTTTCTTT
d_call: -; clone_size: -; j_call: TRBJ2-2; v_call: TRBV5-1; cdr3_aa: CASSERVGEWNTGELFF; cdr3_nt: TGCGCCAGCAGCGAGAGAGTTGGCGAATGGAACACCGGGGAGCTGTTTTTT
d_call: TRBD1; clone_size: many; j_call: TRBJ2-7; v_call: TRBV7-9; cdr3_aa: CASSLAGGIVYEQYF; cdr3_nt: TGTGCCAGCAGCTTAGCAGGGGGCATTGTCTACGAGCAGTACTTC
d_call: -; clone_size: many; j_call: TRBJ1-1; v_call: TRBV27; cdr3_aa: CASSLRGGREAFF; cdr3_nt: TGTGCCAGCAGTTTACGGGGGGGGCGGGAAGCTTTCTTT
d_call: -; clone_size: few; j_call: TRBJ2-7; v_call: TRBV15; cdr3_aa: CATSREQGYEQYF; cdr3_nt: TGTGCCACCAGCAGAGAGCAGGGGTACGAGCAGTACTTC
d_call: TRBD1; clone_size: many; j_call: TRBJ1-1; v_call: TRBV19; cdr3_aa: CASSGPGQGAFKAFF; cdr3_nt: TGTGCCAGTAGTGGGCCGGGACAGGGCGCCTTCAAAGCTTTCTTT
d_call: -; clone_size: -; j_call: TRBJ2-7; v_call: TRBV30; cdr3_aa: CAWNGGRGLYEQYF; cdr3_nt: TGTGCCTGGAACGGGGGAAGGGGGCTCTACGAGCAGTACTTC
d_call: -; clone_size: few; j_call: TRBJ1-2; v_call: TRBV7-8; cdr3_aa: CASSFGVGNYGYTF; cdr3_nt: TGTGCCAGCAGCTTTGGTGTGGGGAACTATGGCTACACCTTC
d_call: -; clone_size: few; j_call: TRBJ2-5; v_call: TRBV6-6; cdr3_aa: CASSYVGRGETQYF; cdr3_nt: TGTGCCAGCAGTTACGTCGGCAGGGGAGAGACCCAGTACTTC
d_call: TRBD1; clone_size: many; j_call: TRBJ2-7; v_call: TRBV15; cdr3_aa: CATSRGLTGTAYEQYF; cdr3_nt: TGTGCCACCAGCAGAGGCCTTACCGGGACAGCCTACGAGCAGTACTTC
d_call: -; clone_size: -; j_call: TRBJ1-2; v_call: TRBV20-1; cdr3_aa: CSAVTDNYGYTF; cdr3_nt: TGCAGTGCGGTGACAGATAACTATGGCTACACCTTC
d_call: TRBD1; clone_size: -; j_call: TRBJ2-6; v_call: TRBV7-6; cdr3_aa: CANSGQGWGANVLTF; cdr3_nt: TGTGCCAACAGCGGACAGGGATGGGGGGCCAACGTCCTGACTTTC
d_call: -; clone_size: few; j_call: TRBJ1-1; v_call: TRBV19; cdr3_aa: CASSIDPAGNTEAFF; cdr3_nt: TGTGCCAGTAGTATAGATCCCGCAGGGAACACTGAAGCTTTCTTT
d_call: TRBD2; clone_size: -; j_call: TRBJ2-7; v_call: TRBV20-1; cdr3_aa: CSARRSTSGGAEEQYF; cdr3_nt: TGCAGTGCTAGACGATCAACTAGCGGGGGGGCCGAAGAGCAGTACTTC
d_call: -; clone_size: many; j_call: TRBJ2-7; v_call: TRBV7-9; cdr3_aa: CASSFEREPSYEQYF; cdr3_nt: TGTGCCAGCAGCTTTGAGAGGGAGCCCTCCTACGAGCAGTACTTC
d_call: TRBD1; clone_size: many; j_call: TRBJ2-4; v_call: TRBV2; cdr3_aa: CASSERETGDTDIQYF; cdr3_nt: TGTGCCAGCAGTGAAAGGGAGACAGGGGATACGGACATTCAGTACTTC
d_call: TRBD1; clone_size: few; j_call: TRBJ1-6; v_call: TRBV13; cdr3_aa: CASSSTGTGDNSPLHF; cdr3_nt: TGTGCCAGCAGCTCCACCGGGACAGGGGATAATTCACCCCTCCACTTT
d_call: -; clone_size: -; j_call: TRBJ1-1; v_call: TRBV7-2; cdr3_aa: CASSVGASNTEAFF; cdr3_nt: TGTGCCAGCAGCGTGGGCGCCTCGAACACTGAAGCTTTCTTT
d_call: TRBD2; clone_size: -; j_call: TRBJ2-3; v_call: TRBV29-1; cdr3_aa: CSVEAGAGDTQYF; cdr3_nt: TGCAGCGTTGAAGCGGGAGCGGGGGATACGCAGTATTTT
d_call: TRBD2; clone_size: -; j_call: TRBJ2-1; v_call: TRBV24-1; cdr3_aa: CATSGLAEKDEQFF; cdr3_nt: TGTGCCACCAGTGGGCTAGCGGAGAAGGATGAGCAGTTCTTC
d_call: -; clone_size: -; j_call: TRBJ1-4; v_call: TRBV13; cdr3_aa: CASSRENEKLFF; cdr3_nt: TGTGCCAGCAGTCGGGAAAATGAAAAACTGTTTTTT
d_call: -; clone_size: -; j_call: TRBJ2-7; v_call: TRBV9; cdr3_aa: CASSGTGNEQYF; cdr3_nt: TGTGCCAGCAGTGGAACAGGGAACGAGCAGTACTTC
d_call: TRBD1; clone_size: -; j_call: TRBJ1-1; v_call: TRBV19; cdr3_aa: CASTPTGGDGGTEAFF; cdr3_nt: TGTGCCAGTACCCCGACAGGGGGCGATGGGGGCACTGAAGCTTTCTTT